The 22 T cell receptor beta chains below all came from one sample that was sequenced in a study of glioma-infiltrating T cells. Amplification of TCR alpha and beta CDR3 regions from RNA used iRepertoire nested multiplex PCR. MiXCR, applied by TCRdb to the multiplex PCR reads, yields one record per CDR3 protein. The sample includes tens of thousands of distinct CDR3 sequences, 35% to 45% of them seen just once. Sequenced sample: glioma tissue, nonneoplastic brain tissue, or PBMCs (not recorded which). These receptor sequences come from a human donor with low-grade glioma or glioblastoma, undergoing nonglioma brain surgery, or in good health (not recorded which).

This clonotype was seen only once. This may be a read error: a much more frequent sequence differs by one nucleotide. J is TRBJ2-1 and V is TRBV5-4; 8 bases are a match to TRBD1. With 2 bases clipped from V and 9 bases from J, the junction kept 10 bases outside the gene matches. CDR1 and CDR2 (germline): SGHNT, YYREEE (reference sequence). The CDR3 length is 15 residues. CDR3 protein: CASSFRTGLGSEQFF. CDR3 coding DNA: TGTGCCAGCAGCTTTAGGACAGGGTTGGGGAGTGAGCAGTTCTTC.

As for this clonotype: A junction end diverges from the germline sequence, so it may reflect a read error. V and J are TRBV6-2 or TRBV6-3 and TRBJ2-7; D may be TRBD2 (5 bases). The germline CDR1 and CDR2 sequences are MNHEY and SVGEGT. The CDR3 consists of 13 residues. The CDR3 DNA reads as TGTGCCAGCATGCTAGCTGGACCTTACGAGCAGCACTTC. This translates into CASMLAGPYEQHF.

The V gene is TRBV20-1, the J gene TRBJ2-5; unclear D gene. Trimming removed 6 bases at V and 11 bases at J, with 16 bases between. Germline V gives CDR1 DFQATT, CDR2 SNEGSKA (reference sequence). CDR3 size: 11 residues. As DNA, the CDR3 is TGCAGTGCGGAAAATCAAGAGGCGCAGTACTTC. Protein: CSAENQEAQYF.

Worth noting for this clonotype: This clone may be a read error of a much larger clone one base away. Lacking the conserved final phenylalanine or tryptophan, this CDR3 likely reflects a read error. This chain joins TRBV20-1 and TRBJ1-3; D is uncertain. The germline V and J ends were trimmed by 1 base and 10 bases, with 17 bases remaining between them. CDR3 length equals 14 residues. Germline values: CDR1 DFQATT, CDR2 SNEGSKA (reference sequence). The CDR3 DNA is TGCAGTGCTAGAGCCTCCGGAGGGAAGAGGACCATATATTCT. The encoded protein is CSARASGGKRTIYS.

The genes are TRBV20-1 and TRBJ1-6; D is unclear. Germline V gene data show CDR1 as DFQATT and CDR2 as SNEGSKA (reference sequence). V lost 1 base, J lost 13 bases, and 17 bases lay in between. This CDR3 has 14 amino acids. The CDR3 region is CSARVPGGGQPLHF. CDR3 DNA sequence: TGCAGTGCTAGAGTCCCGGGTGGTGGGCAGCCCCTCCACTTT.

At least ten counts were recorded for this clonotype. The gene calls are TRBV20-1 and TRBJ1-1, with unresolved D. Germline V gene sequence: CDR1 DFQATT, CDR2 SNEGSKA (reference sequence). The CDR3 sequence is 13 residues long. Deletions cut 0 bases from V and 9 bases from J, with 14 bases between. CDR3 sequence (DNA): TGCAGTGCTAGAGATCAACAAGGCAGAAAAGCTTTCTTT. Protein: CSARDQQGRKAFF.

This clonotype was observed at least ten times. The gene calls are TRBV18 and TRBJ2-1, with D tentatively TRBD1 (5 bases). Trimming took off 4 bases at V and 0 bases at J, with 13 bases between the two ends. This CDR3 has 16 residues. CDR1 is KGHSH and CDR2 is LQKENI in the germline V gene. CDR3 in DNA: TGTGCCAGCTCACAAGCTACAGGCCCCTCCTACAATGAGCAGTTCTTC. Translation gives CASSQATGPSYNEQFF. The whole variable domain, remainder taken from reference TRBV18 and TRBJ2-1, is NAGVMQNPRHLVRRRGQEARLRCSPMKGHSHVYWYRQLPEEGLKFMVYLQKENIIDESGMPKERFSAEFPKEGPSILRIQQVVRGDSAAYFCASSQATGPSYNEQFFGPGTRLTVL.

The sample holds many counts of this clonotype. This chain's CDR3 is CASKSLTGGDEKLFF. The DNA for the CDR3 is TGTGCCAGCAAATCGTTAACAGGCGGCGATGAAAAACTGTTTTTT. The V call is TRBV6-1, the J call TRBJ1-4, with D possibly TRBD1 on 5 matching bases. The germline V and J ends were trimmed by 7 bases and 6 bases, with 18 bases remaining between them. In germline, CDR1 is MNHNS, CDR2 SASEGT. The CDR3 covers 15 residues.

This clonotype was recorded at least ten times. The rearrangement joins TRBV24-1 to TRBJ2-3; D is possibly TRBD1 or TRBD2 (5 bases each). CDR3 length equals 15 residues. Trimming pared 2 bases from V and 8 bases from J, leaving 16 bases between. In germline, CDR1 is KGHDR, CDR2 SFDVKD. CDR3 DNA: TGTGCCACCAGTGATTGGGACGAAGACCTAGGTACGCAGTATTTT. This gives the protein CATSDWDEDLGTQYF.

CDR3 nucleotide sequence: TGTGCCAGTAGTCAGTACGGAGCCTCTGGGGCCAACGTCCTGACTTTC. Its protein product is CASSQYGASGANVLTF. V gene TRBV19 combines with J gene TRBJ2-6; D is unclear. The CDR3 is made up of 16 amino acids. Per germline, CDR1 LNHDA and CDR2 SQIVND (reference sequence). Trimming removed 5 bases from V and 0 bases from J, with 11 bases in between.

As regards this clonotype: The junction departs from germline at one end; a sequencing error may be responsible. The chain is built from TRBV12-3 or TRBV12-4 and TRBJ2-7; TRBD1 is a possible D gene (6 bases). The CDR3 is 14 amino acids. The CDR3 here is CASSSDRNYYKQYF. The DNA of the CDR3 is TGTGCCAGCAGCAGTGACAGGAACTACTACAAGCAGTACTTC.

A note on this clonotype: A much larger clone sits a single nucleotide away, making a read error possible. The rearrangement uses TRBV19 and TRBJ2-7, with 7 nucleotides matching TRBD2. The J call may be wrong; the DNA end is better matched by TRBJ2-1. CDR1 is LNHDA, CDR2 SQIVND, per germline (reference sequence). The CDR3 runs to 14 residues. CDR3 nucleotides: TGTGCCAGTAGCCCCCGGGACTATCTCTACGAGCAGTTCTTC. Its translation is CASSPRDYLYEQFF.

This clonotype was observed at least ten times. This sequence joins TRBV7-9 and TRBJ2-7; D may be TRBD2 (5 bases). V lost 5 bases to trimming and J lost 2 bases, with 10 bases between them. The CDR3 has 13 residues. Germline V gives CDR1 SEHNR, CDR2 FQNEAQ (reference sequence). CDR3 DNA: TGTGCCAGCAGCGCCGGGAACACCTACGAGCAGTACTTC. It yields the protein CASSAGNTYEQYF.

The chain combines TRBV2 with TRBJ2-6; D not certain. CDR3 size: 15 residues. Germline values: CDR1 SNHLY, CDR2 FYNNEI. V lost 11 bases, J lost 0 bases, and 14 bases lay in between. The CDR3, as DNA: TGTGCCGGCAATCCTAGGGTCTCTGGGGCCAACGTCCTGACTTTC. Residues: CAGNPRVSGANVLTF.

This clonotype was recorded many times. The chain recombines TRBV19 with TRBJ2-7; D gene uncertain. The CDR3 runs 15 residues. Germline V CDR1 and CDR2: LNHDA, SQIVND (reference sequence). V lost 1 base and J 0 bases, leaving 10 bases between the germline ends. CDR3: CASSIVLGASYEQYF. The CDR3 DNA sequence: TGTGCCAGTAGTATAGTTTTAGGCGCCTCCTACGAGCAGTACTTC.

There are many counts of this clonotype. The chain links TRBV5-1 to TRBJ2-3; 10 bases are shared with TRBD2. V lost 1 base, J lost 4 bases, and 9 bases stayed unmatched. The CDR3 totals 17 residues. Per germline, CDR1 SGHRS and CDR2 YFSETQ. The DNA for the CDR3 is TGCGCCAGCAGCTTGACTCCAGCGGGAGGGCCTTCAGATACGCAGTATTTT. Its translation: CASSLTPAGGPSDTQYF.

The rearrangement joins TRBV28 to TRBJ2-2; maybe TRBD2 (6 bases). V gave up 6 bases and J gave up 1 base, with 9 bases separating them. CDR3 length equals 14 residues. Germline CDR1 is MDHEN and CDR2 is SYDVKM. CDR3 sequence reads: CASRRAGNTGELFF. CDR3 sequence (DNA): TGTGCCAGCAGAAGAGCGGGGAACACCGGGGAGCTGTTTTTT.

CDR3 DNA sequence: TGTGCCAGCAAACATCGCGGGGGCCTTTACAATGAGCAGTTCTTC. This codes for CASKHRGGLYNEQFF. The J gene is TRBJ2-1, the V gene TRBV12-3 or TRBV12-4; TRBD2 might be the D (7 bases). This CDR3 contains 15 residues. Trimming shortened V by 7 bases and J by 4 bases, and 17 bases separated the two germline ends.

This clonotype was recorded many times. The chain is built from TRBV20-1 and TRBJ2-1; TRBD2 aligns across 14 bases. This CDR3 is 15 amino acids long. CDR1 and CDR2 (germline): DFQATT, SNEGSKA (reference sequence). The J segment lost 13 bases and the V segment lost 3 bases, leaving 11 bases of the junction unmatched. CDR3 nucleotides: TGCAGTGCTAGTTGGGGACTAGCGGGAGACCGGGCCCAGTTCTTC. It is translated as CSASWGLAGDRAQFF.

The chain recombines TRBV3-1 with TRBJ1-2, with D tentatively TRBD1 (6 bases). Germline V gives CDR1 LGHDT, CDR2 YNNKEL (reference sequence). The CDR3 has 15 amino acids. V lost 4 bases and J lost 5, with 17 bases in between. CDR3 sequence: CASSPQPKQGYGYTF. The CDR3 region has the DNA TGTGCCAGCAGCCCACAACCGAAACAGGGTTATGGCTACACCTTC. Looking up the rest from reference TRBV3-1 and TRBJ1-2 gives the full variable domain: DTAVSQTPKYLVTQMGNDKSIKCEQNLGHDTMYWYKQDSKKFLKIMFSYNNKELIINETVPNRFSPKSPDKAHLNLHINSLELGDSAVYFCASSPQPKQGYGYTFGSGTRLTVV.

The chain links TRBV2 to TRBJ2-2; D is ambiguous. Germline CDR1 is SNHLY and CDR2 is FYNNEI. V was shortened by 7 bases and J by 10 bases, with 19 bases between the two germline ends. CDR3 length: 14 residues. As DNA, the CDR3 is TGTGCCAGCAAAGGCACTCCGAACACCAAGGAGCTGTTTTTT. It translates to CASKGTPNTKELFF.

This clonotype was seen ten or more times. The V and J genes are TRBV29-1 and TRBJ1-5; TRBD1 is a possible D gene (5 bases). This CDR3 comprises 15 residues. CDR1 is SQVTM, CDR2 ANQGSEA, per germline. Trimming left V 4 bases short and J 2 bases short, with 15 bases between. DNA for the CDR3: TGCAGCGTTGTGGGTACAGGCCCTGGCAATCAGCCCCAGCATTTT. This codes for CSVVGTGPGNQPQHF.